The rows below give T cell receptor beta chains drawn from one sample of a study of T cell repertoires in cytomegalovirus infection. Their target antigens are unknown. From the reads, TCRdb called clonotypes with MiXCR, one entry per CDR3 protein. The sample includes around 310,000 distinct CDR3 sequences, 25% to 35% of them seen just once. Sequenced material: cultured PBMCs, taken from culture after CMV antigen stimulation. All receptors derive from a human donor in good health (CMV status not recorded). Some clones in this sample may be carry-over from other donors' samples. Each CDR3 is given with its conserved first and last residue. A D gene is named only where the DNA matches it firmly. Some rows mark clone size as missing; the rest say once, few, many or name a class of expanded clone.

abundance: .; v_gene: TRBV29-1; d_gene: .; j_gene: TRBJ2-7; CDR3nt: TGCAGCGTTGAGGGCAGCTACGAGCAGTACTTC; CDR3aa: CSVEGSYEQYF
abundance: .; v_gene: TRBV11-2; d_gene: .; j_gene: TRBJ2-7; CDR3nt: TGTGCCAGCAGCTTAAGGGGCAGGGTTACCTACGAGCAGTACTTC; CDR3aa: CASSLRGRVTYEQYF
abundance: .; v_gene: TRBV5-1; d_gene: .; j_gene: TRBJ1-4; CDR3nt: TGCGCCAGCAGCTTGGCAGGGCTTAATGAAAAACTGTTTTTT; CDR3aa: CASSLAGLNEKLFF
abundance: .; v_gene: TRBV10-3; d_gene: .; j_gene: TRBJ1-1; CDR3nt: TGTGCCATCAGGGATTCACAGGGCCCGAGTACTGAAGCTTTCTTT; CDR3aa: CAIRDSQGPSTEAFF
abundance: .; v_gene: TRBV5-4; d_gene: .; j_gene: TRBJ2-1; CDR3nt: TGTGCCAGCAGCACCTTAAAAGGGAGGTCCTACAATGAGCAGTTCTTC; CDR3aa: CASSTLKGRSYNEQFF
abundance: .; v_gene: TRBV5-1; d_gene: .; j_gene: TRBJ2-7; CDR3nt: TGCGCCAGCAGCATCATTAGGGACGAGTCCTACGAGCAGTACTTC; CDR3aa: CASSIIRDESYEQYF
abundance: few; v_gene: TRBV9; d_gene: .; j_gene: TRBJ2-7; CDR3nt: TGTGCCAGCCGGGCGCGGAGGAAGGACGAGCAGTACTTC; CDR3aa: CASRARRKDEQYF
abundance: few; v_gene: TRBV6-4; d_gene: .; j_gene: TRBJ2-2; CDR3nt: TGTGCCAGCAGTGACGGCACTCACACCGGGGAGCTGTTTTTT; CDR3aa: CASSDGTHTGELFF
abundance: .; v_gene: TRBV7-2; d_gene: TRBD1; j_gene: TRBJ2-1; CDR3nt: TGTGCCTCCAGACAGGGGGCCTACAATGAGCAGTTCTTC; CDR3aa: CASRQGAYNEQFF
abundance: many; v_gene: TRBV27; d_gene: .; j_gene: TRBJ1-6; CDR3nt: TGTGCCAGCAGTGGCCTAGCGAGGGCTTCACCCCTCCACTTT; CDR3aa: CASSGLARASPLHF
abundance: few; v_gene: TRBV6-6; d_gene: TRBD1; j_gene: TRBJ2-5; CDR3nt: TGTGCCAGCGGACAGGGCTTGGGGGAGACCCAGTACTTC; CDR3aa: CASGQGLGETQYF
abundance: few; v_gene: TRBV5-1; d_gene: .; j_gene: TRBJ2-1; CDR3nt: TGCGCCAGCAGCTGGAGGGACGGAAACAATGAGCAGTTCTTC; CDR3aa: CASSWRDGNNEQFF
abundance: many; v_gene: TRBV12-3/TRBV12-4; d_gene: .; j_gene: TRBJ1-5; CDR3nt: TGTGCCAGCAGTTTCGGTGTACTCAGCAATCAGCCCCAGCATTTT; CDR3aa: CASSFGVLSNQPQHF
abundance: few; v_gene: TRBV18; d_gene: TRBD1; j_gene: TRBJ1-6; CDR3nt: TGTGCCAGCACCCCAGGGACAGGTGGAAATTCACCCCTCCACTTT; CDR3aa: CASTPGTGGNSPLHF
abundance: many; v_gene: TRBV9; d_gene: .; j_gene: TRBJ1-2; CDR3nt: TGTGCCAGCAAGGCCGGGGCAGGGGCCTTCGGAGGCTACACCTTC; CDR3aa: CASKAGAGAFGGYTF
abundance: .; v_gene: TRBV12-3/TRBV12-4; d_gene: .; j_gene: TRBJ1-2; CDR3nt: TGTGCCAGCAGTTTAGCAGGGGTTGGCTACACCTTC; CDR3aa: CASSLAGVGYTF
abundance: .; v_gene: TRBV7-9; d_gene: .; j_gene: TRBJ2-7; CDR3nt: TGTGCCAGCAGCTTTGGAGAACTTTACGAGCAGTACTTC; CDR3aa: CASSFGELYEQYF
abundance: .; v_gene: TRBV19; d_gene: .; j_gene: TRBJ1-1; CDR3nt: TGTGCCAGTCTCGCCCAACCCTGGGCCACTGAAGCTTTCTTT; CDR3aa: CASLAQPWATEAFF
abundance: .; v_gene: TRBV18; d_gene: .; j_gene: TRBJ1-5; CDR3nt: TGTGCCAGCTCACAGGGGGAGTATCAGCCCCAGCATTTT; CDR3aa: CASSQGEYQPQHF
abundance: many; v_gene: TRBV7-3; d_gene: .; j_gene: TRBJ2-7; CDR3nt: TGTGCCAGCGGGGCAGGGAATCGCTACGAGCAGTACTTC; CDR3aa: CASGAGNRYEQYF
abundance: few; v_gene: TRBV29-1; d_gene: TRBD1; j_gene: TRBJ1-5; CDR3nt: TGCAGCCACTCGACAGGGGTTAATCAGCCCCAGCATTTT; CDR3aa: CSHSTGVNQPQHF
abundance: many; v_gene: TRBV7-2; d_gene: .; j_gene: TRBJ2-5; CDR3nt: TGTGCCAGCAGCTCTAAGCACGGGCGAGAGACCCAGTACTTC; CDR3aa: CASSSKHGRETQYF
abundance: .; v_gene: TRBV6-5; d_gene: .; j_gene: TRBJ2-3; CDR3nt: TGTGCCAGCAGTCGTGGGGGCGGAGATACGCAGTATTTT; CDR3aa: CASSRGGGDTQYF
abundance: .; v_gene: TRBV5-1; d_gene: .; j_gene: TRBJ2-1; CDR3nt: TGCGCCAGCAGCCCGGACCGGGTGGGGTCCTACAATGAGCAGTTCTTC; CDR3aa: CASSPDRVGSYNEQFF
abundance: .; v_gene: TRBV4-1; d_gene: .; j_gene: TRBJ1-1; CDR3nt: TGCGCCAGCAGCCAAAAGAATGCCGCTGAAGCTTTCTTT; CDR3aa: CASSQKNAAEAFF
abundance: few; v_gene: TRBV7-9; d_gene: TRBD1; j_gene: TRBJ2-1; CDR3nt: TGTGCCAGCAGCCAAACCACCGGGACAGGGTTATTCTTC; CDR3aa: CASSQTTGTGLFF
abundance: .; v_gene: TRBV6-6; d_gene: TRBD1; j_gene: TRBJ1-5; CDR3nt: TGTGCCAGCTCGGGACAGGTCGCAGATCAGCCCCAGCATTTT; CDR3aa: CASSGQVADQPQHF
abundance: few; v_gene: TRBV5-5; d_gene: TRBD1; j_gene: TRBJ2-5; CDR3nt: TGTGCCAGCAGCCGGGACAGGCCGGATCAAGAGACCCAGTACTTC; CDR3aa: CASSRDRPDQETQYF
abundance: .; v_gene: TRBV10-3; d_gene: TRBD2; j_gene: TRBJ2-7; CDR3nt: TGTGCCATCAGATTGACTAGCGGGAACGAGCAGTACTTC; CDR3aa: CAIRLTSGNEQYF
abundance: .; v_gene: TRBV6-1; d_gene: TRBD2; j_gene: TRBJ2-2; CDR3nt: TGTGCCAGCAGTGACGGGACCCTAGCGGGAGTCACCGGGGAGCTGTTTTTT; CDR3aa: CASSDGTLAGVTGELFF
abundance: .; v_gene: TRBV12-3/TRBV12-4; d_gene: TRBD1; j_gene: TRBJ1-5; CDR3nt: TGTGCCAGCAGTAAACTTACCGGGACAGGGTCTGATCAGCCCCAGCATTTT; CDR3aa: CASSKLTGTGSDQPQHF
abundance: .; v_gene: TRBV12-3/TRBV12-4; d_gene: .; j_gene: TRBJ1-5; CDR3nt: TGTGCCAGCACCTCACATAGCAATCAGCCCCAGCATTTT; CDR3aa: CASTSHSNQPQHF
abundance: .; v_gene: TRBV30; d_gene: .; j_gene: TRBJ1-6; CDR3nt: TGTGCCTGGAGTCGGGAACTTAATAATTCACCCCTCCACTTT; CDR3aa: CAWSRELNNSPLHF
abundance: .; v_gene: TRBV11-3; d_gene: .; j_gene: TRBJ1-5; CDR3nt: TGTGCCAGCAGCTTGGCCTCCCAGAGGAGCAATCAGCCCCAGCATTTT; CDR3aa: CASSLASQRSNQPQHF
abundance: .; v_gene: TRBV20-1; d_gene: .; j_gene: TRBJ2-3; CDR3nt: TGCAGTGCCCTCGGTCTGGAGATCGCAGATACGCAGTATTTT; CDR3aa: CSALGLEIADTQYF
abundance: .; v_gene: TRBV7-3; d_gene: .; j_gene: TRBJ1-1; CDR3nt: TGTGCCAGCAGCTTAGCCGGGACGAACACTGAAGCTTTCTTT; CDR3aa: CASSLAGTNTEAFF
abundance: .; v_gene: TRBV18; d_gene: .; j_gene: TRBJ1-2; CDR3nt: TGTGCCAGCTCACCTACGGGGGAGAACGGCTACACCTTC; CDR3aa: CASSPTGENGYTF
abundance: many; v_gene: TRBV7-2; d_gene: TRBD2; j_gene: TRBJ2-7; CDR3nt: TGTGCCAGCAGCTTTGGACTAGCAGCCTACGAGCAGTACTTC; CDR3aa: CASSFGLAAYEQYF
abundance: few; v_gene: TRBV7-3; d_gene: .; j_gene: TRBJ2-5; CDR3nt: TGTGCCAGCAGCACCGGGCCAGCCCAAGAGACCCAGTACTTC; CDR3aa: CASSTGPAQETQYF
abundance: .; v_gene: TRBV5-5; d_gene: TRBD2; j_gene: TRBJ2-1; CDR3nt: TGTGCCAGCAGCTTGGATAGCGGGAGGGTTAATGAGCAGTTCTTC; CDR3aa: CASSLDSGRVNEQFF